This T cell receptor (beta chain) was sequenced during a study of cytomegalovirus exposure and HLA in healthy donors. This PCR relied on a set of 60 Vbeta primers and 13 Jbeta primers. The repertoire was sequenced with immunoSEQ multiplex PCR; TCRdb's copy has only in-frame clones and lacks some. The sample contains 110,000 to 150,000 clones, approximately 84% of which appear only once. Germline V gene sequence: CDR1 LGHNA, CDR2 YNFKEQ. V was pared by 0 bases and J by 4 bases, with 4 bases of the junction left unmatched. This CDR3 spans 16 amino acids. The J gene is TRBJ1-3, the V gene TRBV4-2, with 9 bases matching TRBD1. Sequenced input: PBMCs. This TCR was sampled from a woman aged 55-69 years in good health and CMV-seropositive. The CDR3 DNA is TGTGCCAGCAGCCAAGATTCGGACAGGGGAGGAAACACCATATATTTT. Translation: CASSQDSDRGGNTIYF.